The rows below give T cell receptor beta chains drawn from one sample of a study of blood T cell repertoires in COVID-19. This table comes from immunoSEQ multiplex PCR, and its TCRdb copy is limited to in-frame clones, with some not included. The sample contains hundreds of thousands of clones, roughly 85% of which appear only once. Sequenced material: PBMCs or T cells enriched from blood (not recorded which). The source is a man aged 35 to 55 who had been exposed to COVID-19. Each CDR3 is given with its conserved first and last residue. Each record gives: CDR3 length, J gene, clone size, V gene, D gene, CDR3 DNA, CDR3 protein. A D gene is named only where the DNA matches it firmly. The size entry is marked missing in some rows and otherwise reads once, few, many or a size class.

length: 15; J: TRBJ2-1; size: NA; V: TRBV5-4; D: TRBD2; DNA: TGTGCCAGCAGCTTGAACGCTGCTAGCGGAGGTGAGCAGTTCTTC; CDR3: CASSLNAASGGEQFF
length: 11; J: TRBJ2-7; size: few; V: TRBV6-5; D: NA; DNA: TGTGCCAGTACAGGGTCCCACGAGCAGTACTTC; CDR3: CASTGSHEQYF
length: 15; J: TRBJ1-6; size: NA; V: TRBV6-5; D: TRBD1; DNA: TGTGCCAGCAACCCTAAGGGGACAGGGGTTTCACCCCTCCACTTT; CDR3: CASNPKGTGVSPLHF
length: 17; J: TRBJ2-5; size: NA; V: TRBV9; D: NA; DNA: TGTGCCAGCAGCGCCCGTGACTGGGAAAGGGGACAAGAGACCCAGTACTTC; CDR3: CASSARDWERGQETQYF
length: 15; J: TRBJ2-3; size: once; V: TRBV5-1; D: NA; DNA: TGCGCCAGCAGCTCGTACCTCGGGGTCACAGATACGCAGTATTTT; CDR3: CASSSYLGVTDTQYF
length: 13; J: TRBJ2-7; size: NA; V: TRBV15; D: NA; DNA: TGTGCCACCAGCAGAGAGTCGTCCTACGAGCAGTACTTC; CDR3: CATSRESSYEQYF
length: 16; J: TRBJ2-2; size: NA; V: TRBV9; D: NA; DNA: TGTGCCAGCAGTTTAGAGGCAGGGGTCGGCACCGGGGAGCTGTTTTTT; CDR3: CASSLEAGVGTGELFF
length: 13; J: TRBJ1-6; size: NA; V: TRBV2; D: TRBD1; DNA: TGTGCCAGCACGACAGGGGAAAGTTCACCCCTCCACTTT; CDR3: CASTTGESSPLHF
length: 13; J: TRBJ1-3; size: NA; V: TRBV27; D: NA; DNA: TGTGCCAGCAAAAGGGCCAGGGCGAACACCATATATTTT; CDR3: CASKRARANTIYF
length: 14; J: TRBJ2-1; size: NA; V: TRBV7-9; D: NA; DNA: TGTGCCAGCAGCTTAGCCACTCCCTACAATGAGCAGTTCTTC; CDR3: CASSLATPYNEQFF
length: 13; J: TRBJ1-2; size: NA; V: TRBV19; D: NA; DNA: TGTGCCAGTAGTCAGACAGCCTCCTATGGCTACACCTTC; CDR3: CASSQTASYGYTF
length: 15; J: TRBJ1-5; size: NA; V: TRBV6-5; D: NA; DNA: TGTGCCAGCAGTCGGATCCAGGGTGACGGTCAGCCCCAGCATTTT; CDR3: CASSRIQGDGQPQHF
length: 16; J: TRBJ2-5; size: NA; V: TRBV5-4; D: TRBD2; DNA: TGTGCCAGCAGGCCGGGACTAGCGGGGGTCCAAGAGACCCAGTACTTC; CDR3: CASRPGLAGVQETQYF
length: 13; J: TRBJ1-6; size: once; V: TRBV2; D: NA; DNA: TGTGCCGGAACGGAGGGCTTCGGTTCACCCCTCCACTTT; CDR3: CAGTEGFGSPLHF
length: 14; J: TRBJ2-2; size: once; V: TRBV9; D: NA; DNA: TGTGCCAGCAGCGGGGCTCTGATAACCGGGGAGCTGTTTTTT; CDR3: CASSGALITGELFF
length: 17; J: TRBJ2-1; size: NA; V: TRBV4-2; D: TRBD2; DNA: TGTGCCAGCAGCCAAGACCGGGGACTAGCGGCGTACAATGAGCAGTTCTTC; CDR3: CASSQDRGLAAYNEQFF
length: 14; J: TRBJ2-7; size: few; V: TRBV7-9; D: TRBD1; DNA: TGTGCCAGCAGCTCGACAGGGGAGATCGACGAGCAGTACTTC; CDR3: CASSSTGEIDEQYF
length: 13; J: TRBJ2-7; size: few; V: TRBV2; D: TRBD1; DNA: TGTGCCGGAAACAGGGGGGCCCTCTACGAGCAGTACTTC; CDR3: CAGNRGALYEQYF
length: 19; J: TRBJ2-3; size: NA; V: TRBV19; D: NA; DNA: TGTGCCAGTAGTAGCCTCCGAAGTGACACTAGCTATGGCACAGATACGCAGTATTTT; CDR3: CASSSLRSDTSYGTDTQYF
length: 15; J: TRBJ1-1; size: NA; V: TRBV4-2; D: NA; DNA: TGTGCCAGCAGCCAAGCAGCGGGGTCGGACACTGAAGCTTTCTTT; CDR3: CASSQAAGSDTEAFF
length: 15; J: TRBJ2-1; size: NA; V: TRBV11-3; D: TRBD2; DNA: TGTGCCAGCAGCTCCCGGGGAGCGGGAAACAATGAGCAGTTCTTC; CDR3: CASSSRGAGNNEQFF
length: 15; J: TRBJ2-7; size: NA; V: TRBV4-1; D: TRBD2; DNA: TGCGCCAGCAGCCAAGAAATAGCGGGAATATACGAGCAGTACTTC; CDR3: CASSQEIAGIYEQYF
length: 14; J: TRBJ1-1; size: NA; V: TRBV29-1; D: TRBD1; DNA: TGCAGCGTTGAAGGCAGGACAGGGGTGCGCGGGGCTTTCTTT; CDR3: CSVEGRTGVRGAFF
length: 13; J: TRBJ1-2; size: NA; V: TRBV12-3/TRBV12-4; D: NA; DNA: TGTGCCAGCAGTCTAGGACAGAACTATGGCTACACCTTC; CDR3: CASSLGQNYGYTF
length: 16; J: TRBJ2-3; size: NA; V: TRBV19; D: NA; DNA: TGTGCCAGTAGTATCTTGGTCCGGAGAGCGGCAGATACGCAGTATTTT; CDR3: CASSILVRRAADTQYF
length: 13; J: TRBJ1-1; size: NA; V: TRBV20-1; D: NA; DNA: TGCAGTGCTAGTATCGAGGGATGGACTGAAGCTTTCTTT; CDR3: CSASIEGWTEAFF